The next 27 T cell receptor beta chains were all read from a single sample in a study of T cells in tuberculosis (dated by TCRdb to 2016 to 2018). Libraries came from the immunoSEQ multiplex PCR assay. TCRdb provides this immuneACCESS table in a form limited to in-frame rearrangements. Some clones are lacking; in checked studies, under half of them reflect an unresolved V gene, and why the rest are absent is not known. The sample contains about 58,000 clones, approximately 91% of them found a single time. The ten largest clones represent 21% of the sample. After being thawed and rested overnight, PBMC were stained with GMM-loaded CD1B tetramer, a Live/Dead dye and anti-CD3, and were then sorted on a FACS Aria II. The CD1B tetramers were loaded with C32 glucose monomycolate that had been purified from Rhodococcus equi. The sequenced sample consisted of CD1b-GMM tetramer-negative cells sorted from PBMCs. The sample's cell subset or site label, decoded: T cells not binding CD1B-GMM tetramer, sorted from same donor. The receptors stem from an adult woman with latent tuberculosis.

V usage is TRBV6-5 and J usage is TRBJ2-3; D perhaps matches TRBD1 (5 bases). This CDR3 is 16 amino acids long. V lost 3 bases and J 1 base, leaving 14 bases between the germline ends. Germline V lookup: CDR1 MNHEY, CDR2 SVGAGI. The DNA for the CDR3 is TGTGCCAGCAGTTATATGGGGCCAGTGGGCACAGATACGCAGTATTTT. As protein: CASSYMGPVGTDTQYF.

The rearrangement uses TRBV4-1 and TRBJ2-5; 7 nucleotides agree with TRBD2. The closer fit of TRBJ2-7 to the DNA end suggests the J call may be wrong. This CDR3 comprises 15 residues. Germline V gene data show CDR1 as MGHRA and CDR2 as YSYEKL. The CDR3 region has the DNA TGCGCCAGCAGCCAAGAAGCTAGCGGTTCCTACGAGCAGTACTTC. This gives the protein CASSQEASGSYEQYF.

The J gene is TRBJ2-7, the V gene TRBV28, with TRBD2 matching 9 bases. CDR3 length: 15 amino acids. The ends lost 8 bases at V and 6 bases at J; junction bases unmatched: 14. Looked up from germline, CDR1 is MDHEN and CDR2 is SYDVKM. The CDR3 DNA follows: TGTGCCAGCGTCATTGGGGGTAGCGGGAGTCCCGAGCAGTACTTC. The encoded protein is CASVIGGSGSPEQYF.

The V call is TRBV4-2, the J call TRBJ2-1, with a possible D match to TRBD2 (6 bases). Germline V gives CDR1 LGHNA, CDR2 YNFKEQ. CDR3 size: 16 residues. Trimming stripped 1 base from V and 2 bases from J, with 12 bases between. CDR3 sequence (DNA): TGTGCCAGCAGCCAAGTTAGCGGCGAGCCCTACAATGAGCAGTTCTTC. Its translation is CASSQVSGEPYNEQFF.

The chain links TRBV30 to TRBJ2-7, with a weak D call TRBD1 (6 bases). Germline lookup yields CDR1 GTSNPN and CDR2 SVGIG (reference sequence). Trimming pared 4 bases from V and 2 bases from J, leaving 18 bases between. CDR3 length: 15 residues. CDR3 protein: CAWTPDRLLPYEQYF. Here the CDR3 DNA reads TGTGCCTGGACTCCTGACAGGCTCCTTCCCTACGAGCAGTACTTC.

The table lists this clone with a few counts. The chain is built from TRBV12-2 and TRBJ1-2; the D call in the table, TRBD1, was not verified against the DNA. TRBV12-2 is described as a pseudogene. This CDR3 spans 19 amino acids. Here the CDR3 reads CASRSHPGTGGGLGPGYTF. CDR3 sequence (DNA): TGTGCAAGTCGCAGCCACCCCGGGACAGGGGGCGGCCTGGGTCCTGGCTACACCTTC.

The chain carries TRBV18 and TRBJ2-7, with D possibly matching TRBD1 (5 bases). Germline-derived CDR1 and CDR2 are KGHSH and LQKENI. The ends were cut back, 3 bases at V and 7 bases at J, with 16 bases in the middle. The length of the CDR3 is 14 residues. CDR3 protein: CASSPRGRVQEQYF. CDR3 DNA sequence: TGTGCCAGCTCACCGCGAGGCAGGGTCCAGGAGCAGTACTTC. The full variable domain, with the rest looked up from reference TRBV18 and TRBJ2-7, is NAGVMQNPRHLVRRRGQEARLRCSPMKGHSHVYWYRQLPEEGLKFMVYLQKENIIDESGMPKERFSAEFPKEGPSILRIQQVVRGDSAAYFCASSPRGRVQEQYFGPGTRLTVT.

CDR3 in amino acids: CASSEFEAALRDSPLHF. The CDR3 bases are TGTGCCAGCAGTGAATTTGAGGCTGCCCTTCGGGATTCACCCCTCCACTTT. The chain couples TRBV25-1 to TRBJ1-6; D uncertain. This CDR3 region has 17 residues. The germline CDR1 and CDR2 sequences are MGHDK and SYGVNS. The V end lost 1 base, the J end lost 8 bases, and 18 bases lay between the germline ends.

The rearrangement joins TRBV7-6 to TRBJ2-6, with a weak D call TRBD1 (6 bases). This CDR3 is 14 amino acids long. From germline, CDR1 is SGHVS and CDR2 FNYEAQ. With 5 bases removed from V and 4 bases from J, the gap between germline ends came to 9 bases. CDR3 DNA sequence: TGTGCCAGCAGCGGAACAGGGGGGGCCAACGTCCTGACTTTC. It is translated as CASSGTGGANVLTF.

This clone is a singleton in its sample. The gene calls are TRBV9 and TRBJ1-2; 7 bases agree with TRBD1. Germline CDR1 and CDR2: SGDLS and YYNGEE. The J segment lost 4 bases and the V segment lost 0 bases, leaving 3 bases of the junction unmatched. The CDR3 totals 14 residues. The CDR3 coding sequence is TGTGCCAGCAGCGTAGAGGGACAGCCCTATGGCTACACCTTC. Translated: CASSVEGQPYGYTF.

The rearrangement joins TRBV7-2 to TRBJ2-1, with 10 bases identical to TRBD2. Germline CDR1 reads SGHTA; CDR2 reads FQGNSA. CDR3 length: 18 residues. The V and J ends lost 5 bases and 1 base, in that order; junction bases with no gene match: 11. The CDR3 DNA is TGTGCCAGCAGCCTCCCTCGTAGTAGCGGGAGGTCCTACAATGAGCAGTTCTTC. Encoded protein: CASSLPRSSGRSYNEQFF.

This chain uses TRBV5-1 with TRBJ2-3, with TRBD2 identical over 13 bases. Germline V gene data show CDR1 as SGHRS and CDR2 as YFSETQ. The CDR3 is 16 amino acids. Trimming at V came to 2 bases and at J to 3 bases, leaving 3 bases not matched to a gene. The CDR3: CASSFRLAGGTDTQYF. For the CDR3, the DNA is TGCGCCAGCAGCTTTAGACTAGCGGGGGGTACAGATACGCAGTATTTT.

A single count supports this clone. The chain uses TRBV28 and TRBJ2-1; 8 bases map to TRBD1. CDR1 and CDR2 (germline): MDHEN, SYDVKM. The CDR3 covers 15 residues. The junction had 10 bases not matched to a gene; V was cut back by 6 bases and J by 6 bases. The CDR3: CASSTTGAGSNEQFF. CDR3 sequence (DNA): TGTGCCAGCAGCACGACAGGGGCGGGGAGCAATGAGCAGTTCTTC.

The CDR3: CASSPNGGSGNTIYF. The DNA of the CDR3 is TGTGCCAGCTCACCAAACGGGGGCTCTGGAAACACCATATATTTT. This chain connects TRBV18 to TRBJ1-3, with D possibly matching TRBD1 (5 bases). The V gene lost 2 bases and the J gene lost 0 bases, with 8 bases spanning the gap. CDR1 KGHSH and CDR2 LQKENI come from the germline V gene. CDR3 length equals 15 residues.

The chain employs TRBV5-5 and TRBJ2-7; D is perhaps TRBD2 (5 bases). There are 14 residues in the CDR3. Looked up from germline, CDR1 is SGHKS and CDR2 is YYEKEE (reference sequence). Deletions cut 0 bases from V and 6 bases from J, with 13 bases between. The CDR3 region has the DNA TGTGCCAGCAGCTTGGCTATAAGGGCGGGCGAGCAGTACTTC. It encodes CASSLAIRAGEQYF.

The rearrangement uses TRBV7-3 and TRBJ2-5; 8 bases map to TRBD2. In germline, CDR1 is SGHTA, CDR2 FQGTGA. The CDR3 is made up of 15 amino acids. Trimming took 1 base from V and 5 from J; bases not matched to a gene: 6. CDR3 sequence: CASSLRGLGSETQYF. The CDR3 bases are TGTGCCAGCAGCTTAAGGGGACTAGGCTCGGAGACCCAGTACTTC.

The J gene is TRBJ2-7, the V gene TRBV5-1; D is ambiguous. CDR1 and CDR2 from the germline V gene are SGHRS and YFSETQ. V was trimmed by 4 bases and J by 4 bases, leaving 12 bases between them. The CDR3 is 13 residues long. The CDR3 DNA sequence: TGCGCCAGCAGCCCAGATAGCAGTTACGAGCAGTACTTC. Its translation is CASSPDSSYEQYF.

This chain connects TRBV4-3 to TRBJ2-1, with 9 positions matching TRBD2. V shed 0 bases, J shed 5 bases, and the junction held 14 bases outside the gene matches. CDR3 size: 19 residues. CDR1 is LGHNA, CDR2 YSLEER, per germline. In DNA, the CDR3 is TGCGCCAGCAGCCAAGAACCGGCTAGCGGGAACACCCAGCACAATGAGCAGTTCTTC. It specifies CASSQEPASGNTQHNEQFF.

J is TRBJ2-1 and V is TRBV29-1; a possible D gene is TRBD2 (6 bases). The V and J ends lost 3 bases and 3 bases respectively, with 9 bases between them. Germline values: CDR1 SQVTM, CDR2 ANQGSEA. The CDR3 is made up of 13 amino acids. In DNA form, the CDR3 reads TGCAGCGTTGACCTAGCGCGCTACAATGAGCAGTTCTTC. This sequence encodes CSVDLARYNEQFF.

The rearrangement links TRBV28 to TRBJ2-7, with unresolved D. Germline V gives CDR1 MDHEN, CDR2 SYDVKM. V was shortened by 4 bases and J by 3 bases, with 22 bases between the two germline ends. The CDR3 totals 17 residues. CDR3 sequence reads: CASSSPLTSDRGYEQYF. In nucleotides, the CDR3 is TGTGCCAGCAGTTCCCCCTTAACTTCGGATCGAGGCTACGAGCAGTACTTC.

The CDR3 here is CASSVVDFTGELFF. Written as DNA, the CDR3 is TGTGCCAGCAGCGTTGTGGACTTCACGGGGGAGCTGTTTTTT. The chain links TRBV5-4 to TRBJ2-2; D possibly corresponds to TRBD2 (5 bases). This CDR3 comprises 14 residues. Germline CDR1 SGHNT, CDR2 YYREEE (reference sequence). The V gene lost 4 bases and the J gene lost 8 bases, with 15 bases spanning the gap.

The chain recombines TRBV5-5 with TRBJ2-7; 12 bases match TRBD1. Germline loops: CDR1 SGHKS, CDR2 YYEKEE (reference sequence). The CDR3 extends over 15 amino acids. The trim removed 0 bases at V and 5 bases at J, leaving 3 bases unmatched. For the CDR3, the DNA is TGTGCCAGCAGCTTGGAGGGACAGGGGGCGGACGAGCAGTACTTC. Its translation: CASSLEGQGADEQYF.

The chain has TRBV5-4 and TRBJ2-5, with TRBD2 matching over 13 bases. Matching the DNA end better, TRBJ2-7 makes the J call doubtful. Germline V gene sequence: CDR1 SGHNT, CDR2 YYREEE (reference sequence). This CDR3 spans 16 amino acids. CDR3 coding DNA: TGTGCCAGCAGCCCAGGGACTAGCGGGATGGGCTACGAGCAGTACTTC. Amino acids: CASSPGTSGMGYEQYF.

The chain is built from TRBV28 and TRBJ1-3; 8 nucleotides align to TRBD1. CDR3 length: 15 amino acids. V trimming: 5 bases; J trimming: 3 bases; junction bases outside the gene matches: 6. CDR1 is MDHEN, CDR2 SYDVKM, per germline. Here the CDR3 DNA reads TGTGCCAGCAGTCTATCGGACAGGGTTGGAAACACCATATATTTT. Amino acid sequence: CASSLSDRVGNTIYF.

The rearrangement links TRBV21-1 to TRBJ2-2; the table's D call of TRBD2 was not tested on the DNA. TRBV21-1 is classified as a pseudogene. This CDR3 region has 19 residues. CDR3 sequence: CASSKERRGGISNTGELFF. The CDR3 region has the DNA TGTGCCAGCAGCAAAGAGCGGCGGGGGGGCATTTCTAACACCGGGGAGCTGTTTTTT.

This clone was counted between two and nine times. The J gene is TRBJ2-7, the V gene TRBV7-9; 7 positions match TRBD1. Germline-derived CDR1 and CDR2 are SEHNR and FQNEAQ (reference sequence). Trimming took 1 base from V and 0 from J; bases not matched to a gene: 6. The CDR3 covers 16 residues. CDR3 region: CASSLGRGGSSYEQYF. The CDR3 DNA reads as TGTGCCAGCAGCTTAGGTCGAGGGGGCAGCTCCTACGAGCAGTACTTC.

The chain is built from TRBV30 and TRBJ1-4, with TRBD1 identical over 7 bases. V trimming: 6 bases; J trimming: 9 bases; junction bases outside the gene matches: 16. Germline V lookup: CDR1 GTSNPN, CDR2 SVGIG (reference sequence). The CDR3 runs 15 residues. CDR3: CACGTPGQRMKKLFF. In DNA, the CDR3 is TGTGCCTGCGGGACCCCGGGACAGCGAATGAAAAAACTGTTTTTT.